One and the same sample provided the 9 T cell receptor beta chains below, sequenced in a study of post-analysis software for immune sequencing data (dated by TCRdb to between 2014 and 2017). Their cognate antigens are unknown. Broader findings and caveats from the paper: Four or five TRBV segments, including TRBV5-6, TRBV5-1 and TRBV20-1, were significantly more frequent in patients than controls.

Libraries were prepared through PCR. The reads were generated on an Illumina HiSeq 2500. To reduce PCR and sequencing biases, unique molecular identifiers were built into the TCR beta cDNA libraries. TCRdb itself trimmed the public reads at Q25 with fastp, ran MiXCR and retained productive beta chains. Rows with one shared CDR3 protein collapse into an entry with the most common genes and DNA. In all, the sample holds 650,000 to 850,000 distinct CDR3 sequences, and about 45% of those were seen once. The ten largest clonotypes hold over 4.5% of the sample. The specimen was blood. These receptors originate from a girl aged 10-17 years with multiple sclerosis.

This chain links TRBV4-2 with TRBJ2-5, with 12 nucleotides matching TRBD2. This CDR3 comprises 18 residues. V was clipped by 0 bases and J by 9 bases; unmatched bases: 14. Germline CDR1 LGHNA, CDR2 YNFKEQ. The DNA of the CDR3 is TGTGCCAGCAGCCAAGATCCGAGGACTAGCGGGACGGGGGAGGCCCAGTACTTC. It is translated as CASSQDPRTSGTGEAQYF.

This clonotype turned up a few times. The CDR3 protein is CSARRAGDSGANVLTF. Here the CDR3 DNA reads TGCAGTGCCCGCCGGGCAGGCGACTCTGGGGCCAACGTCCTGACTTTC. The V and J genes are TRBV20-1 and TRBJ2-6; D gene unclear. Per germline, CDR1 DFQATT and CDR2 SNEGSKA (reference sequence). This CDR3 is 16 amino acids long. V lost 6 bases and J lost 0, with 15 bases in between.

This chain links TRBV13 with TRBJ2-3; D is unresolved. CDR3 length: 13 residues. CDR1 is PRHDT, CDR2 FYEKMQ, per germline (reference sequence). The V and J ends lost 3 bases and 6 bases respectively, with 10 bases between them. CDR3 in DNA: TGTGCCAGCAGCTTGTGGGCCGGGGATACGCAGTATTTT. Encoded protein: CASSLWAGDTQYF. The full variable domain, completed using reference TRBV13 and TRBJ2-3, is AAGVIQSPRHLIKEKRETATLKCYPIPRHDTVYWYQQGPGQDPQFLISFYEKMQSDKGSIPDRFSAQQFSDYHSELNMSSLELGDSALYFCASSLWAGDTQYFGPGTRLTVL.

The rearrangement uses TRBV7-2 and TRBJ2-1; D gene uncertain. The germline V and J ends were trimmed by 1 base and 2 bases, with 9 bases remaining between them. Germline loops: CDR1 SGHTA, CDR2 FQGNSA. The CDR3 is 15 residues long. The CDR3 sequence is CASSLESATYNEQFF. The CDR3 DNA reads TGTGCCAGCAGCTTAGAGTCGGCCACCTACAATGAGCAGTTCTTC.

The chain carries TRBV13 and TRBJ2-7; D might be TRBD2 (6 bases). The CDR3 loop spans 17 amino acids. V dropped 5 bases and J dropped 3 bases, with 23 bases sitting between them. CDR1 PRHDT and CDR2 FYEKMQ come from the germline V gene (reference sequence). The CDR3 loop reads CASSPTMRLVGNYEQYF. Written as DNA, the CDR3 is TGTGCCAGCAGCCCTACGATGAGACTAGTGGGAAACTACGAGCAGTACTTC.

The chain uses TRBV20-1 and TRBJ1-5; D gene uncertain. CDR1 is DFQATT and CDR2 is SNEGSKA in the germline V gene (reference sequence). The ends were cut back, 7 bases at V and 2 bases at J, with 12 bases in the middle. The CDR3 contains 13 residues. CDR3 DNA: TGCAGTGTGGGGAAAAGTCGCAATCAGCCCCAGCATTTT. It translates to CSVGKSRNQPQHF.

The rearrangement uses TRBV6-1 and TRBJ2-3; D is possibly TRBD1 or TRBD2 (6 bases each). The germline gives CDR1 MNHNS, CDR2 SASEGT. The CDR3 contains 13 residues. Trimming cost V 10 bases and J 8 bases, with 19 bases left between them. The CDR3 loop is CANGGLGKGTQYF. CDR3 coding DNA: TGTGCCAATGGGGGGCTCGGGAAGGGTACGCAGTATTTT.

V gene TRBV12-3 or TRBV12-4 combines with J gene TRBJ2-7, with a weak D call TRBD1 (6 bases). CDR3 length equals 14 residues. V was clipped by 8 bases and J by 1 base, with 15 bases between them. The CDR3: CASGSSGVSYEQYF. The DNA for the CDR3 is TGTGCCAGCGGTTCCTCAGGGGTGTCCTACGAGCAGTACTTC.

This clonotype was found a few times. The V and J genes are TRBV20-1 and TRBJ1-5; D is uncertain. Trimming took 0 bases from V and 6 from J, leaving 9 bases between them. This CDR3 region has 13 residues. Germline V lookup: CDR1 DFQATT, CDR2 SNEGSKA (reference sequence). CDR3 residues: CSARDVPGQPQHF. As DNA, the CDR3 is TGCAGTGCTAGAGATGTTCCCGGTCAGCCCCAGCATTTT.